This T cell receptor (beta chain) was recorded in a study of T cell responses to AZD1222 COVID-19 vaccine. The germline V gene encodes CDR1 MDHEN and CDR2 SYDVKM. This CDR3 has 13 residues. V shed 7 bases and J 4 bases; nucleotides not matched to a gene: 4. Study-wide results and caveats: Spike-specific TCRs gained breadth and depth after people received two AZD1222 doses.

The protocol was immunoSEQ multiplex PCR, while the TCRdb copy is restricted to in-frame clones and leaves out a portion. The repertoire holds over 150,000 clones, 80% to 90% seen once, with 5.5% in the top ten. This clone was counted a few times. The antigen is undetermined. Material: peripheral blood, obtained on day 0 of MenACWY control vaccination. The receptor was isolated from an adult in good health. The J gene is TRBJ2-5, the V gene TRBV28, with 9 bases fitting TRBD1. CDR3 loop: CASTTGGRETQYF. In DNA, the CDR3 is TGTGCCAGCACCACAGGGGGCCGAGAGACCCAGTACTTC.